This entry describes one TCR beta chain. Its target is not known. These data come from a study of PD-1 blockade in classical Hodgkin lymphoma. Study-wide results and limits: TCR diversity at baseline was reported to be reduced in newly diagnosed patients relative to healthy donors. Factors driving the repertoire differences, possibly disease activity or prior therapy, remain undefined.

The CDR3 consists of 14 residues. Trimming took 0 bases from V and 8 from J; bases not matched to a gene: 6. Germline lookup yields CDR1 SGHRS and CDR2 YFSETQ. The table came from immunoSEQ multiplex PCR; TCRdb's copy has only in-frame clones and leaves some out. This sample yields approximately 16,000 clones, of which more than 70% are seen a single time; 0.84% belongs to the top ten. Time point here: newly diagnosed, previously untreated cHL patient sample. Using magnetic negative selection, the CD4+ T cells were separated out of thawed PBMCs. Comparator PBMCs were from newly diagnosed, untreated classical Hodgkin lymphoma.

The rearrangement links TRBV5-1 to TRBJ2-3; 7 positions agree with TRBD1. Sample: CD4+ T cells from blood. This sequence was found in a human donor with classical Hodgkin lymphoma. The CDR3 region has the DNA TGCGCCAGCAGCTTGGGGGACAGTCGAGGTACGCAGTATTTT. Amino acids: CASSLGDSRGTQYF. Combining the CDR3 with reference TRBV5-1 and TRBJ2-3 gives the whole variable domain KAGVTQTPRYLIKTRGQQVTLSCSPISGHRSVSWYQQTPGQGLQFLFEYFSETQRNKGNFPGRFSGRQFSNSRSEMNVSTLELGDSALYLCASSLGDSRGTQYFGPGTRLTVL.